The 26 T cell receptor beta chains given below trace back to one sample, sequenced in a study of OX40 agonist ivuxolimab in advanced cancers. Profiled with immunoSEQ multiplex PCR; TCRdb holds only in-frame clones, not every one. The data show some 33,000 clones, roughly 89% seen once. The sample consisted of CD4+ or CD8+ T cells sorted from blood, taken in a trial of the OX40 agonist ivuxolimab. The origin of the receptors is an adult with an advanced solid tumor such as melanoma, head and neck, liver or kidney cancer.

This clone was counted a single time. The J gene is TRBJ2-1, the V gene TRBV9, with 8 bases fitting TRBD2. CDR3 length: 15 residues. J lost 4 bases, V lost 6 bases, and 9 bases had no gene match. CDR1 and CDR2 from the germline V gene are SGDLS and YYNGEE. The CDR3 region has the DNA TGTGCCAGCAATTTTTGGGGACTAGATTACAATGAGCAGTTCTTC. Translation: CASNFWGLDYNEQFF.

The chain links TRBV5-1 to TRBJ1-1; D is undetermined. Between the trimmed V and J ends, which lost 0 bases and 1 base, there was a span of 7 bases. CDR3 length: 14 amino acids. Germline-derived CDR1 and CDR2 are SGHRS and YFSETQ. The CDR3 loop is CASSLVGGNTEAFF. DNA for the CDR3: TGCGCCAGCAGCTTGGTGGGCGGGAACACTGAAGCTTTCTTT.

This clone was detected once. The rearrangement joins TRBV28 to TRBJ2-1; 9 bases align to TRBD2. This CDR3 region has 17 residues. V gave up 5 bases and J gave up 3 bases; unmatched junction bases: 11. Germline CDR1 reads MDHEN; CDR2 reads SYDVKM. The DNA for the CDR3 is TGTGCCAGCAGTAGGGCCACGACTAGCGGCCTCTACAATGAGCAGTTCTTC. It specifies CASSRATTSGLYNEQFF.

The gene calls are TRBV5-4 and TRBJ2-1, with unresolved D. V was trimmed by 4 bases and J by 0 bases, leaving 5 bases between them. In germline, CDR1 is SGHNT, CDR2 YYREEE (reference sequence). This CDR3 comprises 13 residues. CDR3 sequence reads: CASSPRSYNEQFF. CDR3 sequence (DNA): TGTGCCAGCAGCCCCCGCTCCTACAATGAGCAGTTCTTC. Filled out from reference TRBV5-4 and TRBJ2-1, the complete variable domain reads ETGVTQSPTHLIKTRGQQVTLRCSSQSGHNTVSWYQQALGQGPQFIFQYYREEENGRGNFPPRFSGLQFPNYSSELNVNALELDDSALYLCASSPRSYNEQFFGPGTRLTVL.

DNA for the CDR3: TGTGCCAGCAGTCCGACTAGCGGGGGAAGGAGACACTCCTACAATGAGCAGTTCTTC. This codes for CASSPTSGGRRHSYNEQFF. This chain joins TRBV27 and TRBJ2-1; TRBD2 aligns across 12 bases. Germline assignment: CDR1 MNHEY and CDR2 SMNVEV (reference sequence). This CDR3 has 19 amino acids. The V segment lost 5 bases and the J segment 0 bases; nucleotides outside the gene matches: 11.

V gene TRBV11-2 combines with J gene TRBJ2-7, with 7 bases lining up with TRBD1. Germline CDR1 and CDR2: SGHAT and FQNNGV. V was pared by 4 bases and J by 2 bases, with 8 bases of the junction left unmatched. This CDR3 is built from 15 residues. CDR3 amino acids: CASSWGQPFTYEQYF. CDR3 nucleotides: TGTGCCAGCAGCTGGGGACAGCCCTTTACCTACGAGCAGTACTTC.

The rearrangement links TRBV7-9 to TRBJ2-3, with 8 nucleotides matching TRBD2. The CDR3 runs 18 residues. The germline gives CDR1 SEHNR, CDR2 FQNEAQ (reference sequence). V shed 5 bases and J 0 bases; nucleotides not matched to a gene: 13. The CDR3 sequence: CASSTTRRSGGSTDTQYF. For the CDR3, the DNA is TGTGCCAGCAGCACCACACGGCGGAGCGGGGGTAGCACAGATACGCAGTATTTT.

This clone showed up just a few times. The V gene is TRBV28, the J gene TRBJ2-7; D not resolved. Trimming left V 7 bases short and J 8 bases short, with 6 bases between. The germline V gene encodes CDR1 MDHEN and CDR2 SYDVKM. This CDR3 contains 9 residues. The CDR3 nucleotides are TGTGCCAGCACCCCGAAGCAGTACTTC. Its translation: CASTPKQYF. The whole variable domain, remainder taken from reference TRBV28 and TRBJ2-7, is DVKVTQSSRYLVKRTGEKVFLECVQDMDHENMFWYRQDPGLGLRLIYFSYDVKMKEKGDIPEGYSVSREKKERFSLILESASTNQTSMYLCASTPKQYFGPGTRLTVT.

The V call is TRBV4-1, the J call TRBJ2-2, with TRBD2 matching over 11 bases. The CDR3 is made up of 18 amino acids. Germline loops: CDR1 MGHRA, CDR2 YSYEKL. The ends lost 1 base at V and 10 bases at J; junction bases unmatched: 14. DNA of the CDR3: TGCGCCAGCAGCCAAGTGAGTCTAGCGGGAGGAAGACCGGAGGAGCTGTTTTTT. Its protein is CASSQVSLAGGRPEELFF.

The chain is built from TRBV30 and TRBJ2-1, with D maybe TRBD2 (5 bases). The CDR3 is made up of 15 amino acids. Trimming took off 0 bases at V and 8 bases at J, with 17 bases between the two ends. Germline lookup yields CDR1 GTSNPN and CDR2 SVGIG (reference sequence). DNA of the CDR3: TGTGCCTGGAGTGTAAGGGTAGCGAGAAGCGATGAGCAGTTCTTC. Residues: CAWSVRVARSDEQFF. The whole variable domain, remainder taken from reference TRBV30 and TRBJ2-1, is SQTIHQWPATLVQPVGSPLSLECTVEGTSNPNLYWYRQAAGRGLQLLFYSVGIGQISSEVPQNLSASRPQDRQFILSSKKLLLSDSGFYLCAWSVRVARSDEQFFGPGTRLTVL.

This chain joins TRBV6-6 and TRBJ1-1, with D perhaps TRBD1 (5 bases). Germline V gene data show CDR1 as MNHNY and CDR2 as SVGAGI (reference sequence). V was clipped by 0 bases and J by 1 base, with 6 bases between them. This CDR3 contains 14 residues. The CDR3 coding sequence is TGTGCCAGCAGTTACTCAAGGGGGAACACTGAAGCTTTCTTT. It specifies CASSYSRGNTEAFF.

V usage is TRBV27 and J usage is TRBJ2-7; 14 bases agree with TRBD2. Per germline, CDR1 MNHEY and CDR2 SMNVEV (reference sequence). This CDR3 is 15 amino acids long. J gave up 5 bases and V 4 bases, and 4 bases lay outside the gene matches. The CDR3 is CASSSTSGRAHEQYF. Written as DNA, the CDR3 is TGTGCCAGCAGTTCGACTAGCGGGAGGGCCCACGAGCAGTACTTC.

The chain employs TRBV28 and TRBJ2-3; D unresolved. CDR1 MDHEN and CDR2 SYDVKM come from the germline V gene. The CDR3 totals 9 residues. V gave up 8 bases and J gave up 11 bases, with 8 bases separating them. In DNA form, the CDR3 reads TGTGCCAGCGGCTTTCGGCAGTATTTT. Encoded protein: CASGFRQYF.

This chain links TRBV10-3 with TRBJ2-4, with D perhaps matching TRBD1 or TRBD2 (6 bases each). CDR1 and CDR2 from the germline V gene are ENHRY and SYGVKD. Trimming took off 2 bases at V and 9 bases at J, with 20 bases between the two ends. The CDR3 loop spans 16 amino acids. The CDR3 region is CAISEVQGPKEGIQYF. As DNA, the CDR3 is TGTGCCATCAGTGAGGTTCAGGGGCCTAAGGAGGGCATTCAGTACTTC.

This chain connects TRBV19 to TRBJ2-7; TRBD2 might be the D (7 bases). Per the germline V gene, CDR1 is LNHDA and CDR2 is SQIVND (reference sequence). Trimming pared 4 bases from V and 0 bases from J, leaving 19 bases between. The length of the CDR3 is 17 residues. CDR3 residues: CASSTRGAERSSYEQYF. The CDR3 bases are TGTGCCAGTAGTACCCGGGGGGCGGAAAGGAGCTCCTACGAGCAGTACTTC.

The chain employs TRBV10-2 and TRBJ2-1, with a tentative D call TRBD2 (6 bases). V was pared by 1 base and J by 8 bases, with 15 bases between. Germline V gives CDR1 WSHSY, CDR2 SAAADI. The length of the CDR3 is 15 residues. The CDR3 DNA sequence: TGCGCCAGCAGTGAGTACATAACTTGGGAGGATGAGCAGTTCTTC. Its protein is CASSEYITWEDEQFF.

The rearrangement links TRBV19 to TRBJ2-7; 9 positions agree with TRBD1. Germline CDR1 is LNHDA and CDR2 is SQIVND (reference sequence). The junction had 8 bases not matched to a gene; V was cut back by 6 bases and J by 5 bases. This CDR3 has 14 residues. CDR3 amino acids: CASSILGQGNEQYF. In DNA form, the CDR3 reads TGTGCCAGTAGCATTCTGGGACAGGGAAACGAGCAGTACTTC. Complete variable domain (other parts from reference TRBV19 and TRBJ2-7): DGGITQSPKYLFRKEGQNVTLSCEQNLNHDAMYWYRQDPGQGLRLIYYSQIVNDFQKGDIAEGYSVSREKKESFPLTVTSAQKNPTAFYLCASSILGQGNEQYFGPGTRLTVT.

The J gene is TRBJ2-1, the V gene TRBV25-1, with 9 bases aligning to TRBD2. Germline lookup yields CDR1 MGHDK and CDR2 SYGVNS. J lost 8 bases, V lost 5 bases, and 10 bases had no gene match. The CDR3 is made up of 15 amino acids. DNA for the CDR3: TGTGCCAGCAGTTACCTCGGGACTAGCAGCCATGAGCAGTTCTTC. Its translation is CASSYLGTSSHEQFF.

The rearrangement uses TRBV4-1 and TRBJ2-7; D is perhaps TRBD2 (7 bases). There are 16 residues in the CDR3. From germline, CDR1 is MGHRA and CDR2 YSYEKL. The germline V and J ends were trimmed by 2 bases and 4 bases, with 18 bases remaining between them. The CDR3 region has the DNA TGCGCCAGCAGCCAATTCCATGGGGGGGCGGGTTACGAGCAGTACTTC. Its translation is CASSQFHGGAGYEQYF.

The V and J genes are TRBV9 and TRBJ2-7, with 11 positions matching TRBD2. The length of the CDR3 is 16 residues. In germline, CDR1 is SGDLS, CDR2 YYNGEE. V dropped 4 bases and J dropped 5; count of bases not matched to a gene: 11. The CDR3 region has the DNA TGTGCCAGCAGCCCAGACGTAGCGGGAGGGTATCACGAGCAGTACTTC. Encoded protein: CASSPDVAGGYHEQYF.

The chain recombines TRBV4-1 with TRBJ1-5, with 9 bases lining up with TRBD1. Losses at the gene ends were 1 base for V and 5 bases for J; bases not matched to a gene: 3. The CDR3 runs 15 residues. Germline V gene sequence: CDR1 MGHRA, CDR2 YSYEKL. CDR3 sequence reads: CASSQVTGGDQPQHF. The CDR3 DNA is TGCGCCAGCAGCCAAGTCACAGGGGGCGATCAGCCCCAGCATTTT.

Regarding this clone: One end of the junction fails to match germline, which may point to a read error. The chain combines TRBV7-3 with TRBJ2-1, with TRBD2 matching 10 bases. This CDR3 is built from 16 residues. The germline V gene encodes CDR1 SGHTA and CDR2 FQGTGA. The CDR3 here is CASSITGLAGVQEQFF. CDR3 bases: TGTGCCAGCAGCATAACTGGGCTAGCGGGGGTTCAGGAGCAGTTCTTC. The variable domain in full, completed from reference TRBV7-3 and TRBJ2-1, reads GAGVSQTPSNKVTEKGKYVELRCDPISGHTALYWYRQSLGQGPEFLIYFQGTGAADDSGLPNDRFFAVRPEGSVSTLKIQRTERGDSAVYLCASSITGLAGVQEQFFGPGTRLTVL.

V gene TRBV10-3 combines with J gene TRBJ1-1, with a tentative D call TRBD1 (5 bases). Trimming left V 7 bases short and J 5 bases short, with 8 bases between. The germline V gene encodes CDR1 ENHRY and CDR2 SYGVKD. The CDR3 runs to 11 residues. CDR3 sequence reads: CAITGGTEAFF. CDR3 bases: TGTGCCATCACGGGGGGAACTGAAGCTTTCTTT.

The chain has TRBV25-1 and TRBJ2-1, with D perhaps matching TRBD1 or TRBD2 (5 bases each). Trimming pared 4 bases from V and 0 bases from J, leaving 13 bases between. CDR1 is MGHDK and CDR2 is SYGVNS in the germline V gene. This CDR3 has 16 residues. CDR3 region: CASSGWDRSSYNEQFF. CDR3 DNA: TGTGCCAGCAGTGGCTGGGACCGGAGCTCCTACAATGAGCAGTTCTTC.

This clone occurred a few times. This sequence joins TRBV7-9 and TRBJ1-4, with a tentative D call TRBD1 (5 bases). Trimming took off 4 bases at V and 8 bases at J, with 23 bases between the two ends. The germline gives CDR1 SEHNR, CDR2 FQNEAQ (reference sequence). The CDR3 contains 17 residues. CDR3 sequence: CASSSSLASQGEEKLFF. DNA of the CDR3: TGTGCCAGCAGCTCATCCCTCGCGTCGCAGGGAGAAGAAAAACTGTTTTTT.

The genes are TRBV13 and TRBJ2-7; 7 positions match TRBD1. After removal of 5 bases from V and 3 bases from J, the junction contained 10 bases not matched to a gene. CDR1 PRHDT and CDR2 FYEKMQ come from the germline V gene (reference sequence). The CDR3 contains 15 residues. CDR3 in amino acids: CASSPAGTAVYEQYF. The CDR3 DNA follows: TGTGCCAGCAGCCCCGCCGGGACAGCAGTCTACGAGCAGTACTTC.